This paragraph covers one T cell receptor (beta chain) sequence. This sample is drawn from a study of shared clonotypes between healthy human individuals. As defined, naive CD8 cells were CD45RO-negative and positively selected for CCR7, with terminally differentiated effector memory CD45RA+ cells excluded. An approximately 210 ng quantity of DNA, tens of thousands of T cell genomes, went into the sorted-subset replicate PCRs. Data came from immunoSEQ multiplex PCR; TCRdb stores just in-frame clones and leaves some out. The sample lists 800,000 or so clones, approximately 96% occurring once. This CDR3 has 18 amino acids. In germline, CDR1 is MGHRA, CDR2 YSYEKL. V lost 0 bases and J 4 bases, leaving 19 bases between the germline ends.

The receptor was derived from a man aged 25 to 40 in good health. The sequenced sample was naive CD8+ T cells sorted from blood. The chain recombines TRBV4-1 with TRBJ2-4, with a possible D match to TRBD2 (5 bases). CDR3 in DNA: TGCGCCAGCAGCCAAGAAGGGAGCGACTCGAAGAAAAAAAACATTCAGTACTTC. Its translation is CASSQEGSDSKKKNIQYF.